Listed below are T cell receptor beta chains from one sample, sequenced in a study of cytomegalovirus exposure and HLA in healthy donors. The assay was immunoSEQ multiplex PCR, and TCRdb's table has in-frame clones only and misses some. This table holds about 160,000 clones, about four fifths found once. Sequencing used PBMCs. These receptor sequences come from a girl aged 10-17 years in good health and CMV-seropositive. Both conserved end residues are part of each CDR3. A D gene is named only where the DNA matches it firmly. Clone size appears in some rows only: once, few, many, or a class for an expanded clone.

>TRBJ2-2|TRBV4-1|TRBD2|-
TGCGCCAGCAGCCAGGTGTTTGCGGGGGACACCGGGGAGCTGTTTTTT
CASSQVFAGDTGELFF
>TRBJ2-3|TRBV7-3|TRBD2|-
TGTGCCAGCAGCTACAGCGGGGGGGCGAAAGATACGCAGTATTTT
CASSYSGGAKDTQYF
>TRBJ2-7|TRBV5-1|TRBD2|-
TGCGCCAGCAGCTCCGGGACTAGCGCCTACGAGCAGTACTTC
CASSSGTSAYEQYF
>TRBJ2-3|TRBV28|-|-
TGTGCCAGCAGTTTCCGGAGGAGCCGCACAGATACGCAGTATTTT
CASSFRRSRTDTQYF
>TRBJ1-1|TRBV7-2|-|-
TGTGCCAGCAGCTCCTCCCAGGGATGGGGCACTGAAGCTTTCTTT
CASSSSQGWGTEAFF
>TRBJ2-2|TRBV5-5|-|-
TGTGCCAGCAGCTCATCGGGGGGCCAGAACACCGGGGAGCTGTTTTTT
CASSSSGGQNTGELFF
>TRBJ2-6|TRBV7-5|-|-
TGTGCCAGAAGCGCGCGACTTGACTCTGGGGCCAACGTCCTGACTTTC
CARSARLDSGANVLTF
>TRBJ1-3|TRBV5-6|-|once
TGTGCCAGCAGCCCAGGCGTGGCGAAGATCTCTGGAAACACCATATATTTT
CASSPGVAKISGNTIYF
>TRBJ2-7|TRBV5-1|TRBD1|-
TGCGCCAGCAGCTCCGGGACAGGGGCTTACGAGCAGTACTTC
CASSSGTGAYEQYF
>TRBJ2-3|TRBV7-9|TRBD2|-
TGTGCCAGCAGCCGGAGCGGGGGCACAGATACGCAGTATTTT
CASSRSGGTDTQYF
>TRBJ1-1|TRBV18|TRBD1|-
TGTGCCAGCTCCCCAGAGGGGGCCGGCACTGAAGCTTTCTTT
CASSPEGAGTEAFF
>TRBJ2-2|TRBV19|TRBD1|-
TGTGCCAGTAGTCGTACAGGGGTCACCGGGGAGCTGTTTTTT
CASSRTGVTGELFF
>TRBJ2-1|TRBV4-3|-|-
TGCGCCAGCAGCCAAGTCCAATACAATGAGCAGTTCTTC
CASSQVQYNEQFF
>TRBJ2-1|TRBV10-2|-|-
TGCGCCAGCAAGTGGGGCGGGGAAGGTGAGCAGTTCTTC
CASKWGGEGEQFF
>TRBJ1-2|TRBV19|-|-
TGTGCCAGTAGTATAGATCGAGGTAGGCAAGCTGGCTACACCTTC
CASSIDRGRQAGYTF
>TRBJ2-1|TRBV27|-|-
TGTGCCAGCAGTCCGGCCGGGACAGGGACGACTAGCGGAATAATTTACAATGAGCAGTTCTTC
CASSPAGTGTTSGIIYNEQFF
>TRBJ2-7|TRBV7-8|-|few
TGTGCCAGCAACCAAAAGACAGCATACGAGCAGTACTTC
CASNQKTAYEQYF
>TRBJ1-2|TRBV15|-|-
TGTGCCACCAGCAGAGTATGGGCTGAAGATGAGTATGGCTACACCTTC
CATSRVWAEDEYGYTF
>TRBJ2-7|TRBV6-5|TRBD2|-
TGTGCCAGCAGAAGGGCAGCGGGGCCCTACGAGCAGTACTTC
CASRRAAGPYEQYF
>TRBJ1-3|TRBV18|-|-
TGTGCCAGCTCACCCAGCTCTGGAAACACCATATATTTT
CASSPSSGNTIYF
>TRBJ1-1|TRBV29-1|-|-
TGCAGCGTTGAAGCCGGCGGAGATGAAGCTTTCTTT
CSVEAGGDEAFF
>TRBJ1-1|TRBV5-4|TRBD1|-
TGTGCCAGCAGCTTGAGAGGGGGCTCGGCCACTGAAGCTTTCTTT
CASSLRGGSATEAFF
>TRBJ2-7|TRBV28|TRBD2|few
TGTGCCAGCAGTTCTCGAACCACCAGCGGGATGTTCGACGAGCAGTACTTC
CASSSRTTSGMFDEQYF
>TRBJ1-3|TRBV5-1|-|-
TGCGCCAGCAGCTCTCCGGGGTCTGGAAACACCATATATTTT
CASSSPGSGNTIYF
>TRBJ2-7|TRBV28|-|-
TGTGCCAGCAGTTTATTCCAGTGGCCTCGCGAGCAGTACTTC
CASSLFQWPREQYF
>TRBJ1-2|TRBV25-1|TRBD1|few
TGTGCCAGCACTTTAGGGGGCGCGGCGTATGGCTACACCTTC
CASTLGGAAYGYTF
>TRBJ2-7|TRBV11-3|-|few
TGTGCCAGCAGCCCTCCGGGTGCAAACGAGCAGTACTTC
CASSPPGANEQYF
>TRBJ2-3|TRBV5-1|-|-
TGCGCCAGCAGCATTGGGAGCTCAGATACGCAGTATTTT
CASSIGSSDTQYF
>TRBJ1-2|TRBV7-6|-|once
TGTGCCAGCAGCCAACTGGGCCATCTGGCTTGGGACTATGGCTACACCTTC
CASSQLGHLAWDYGYTF
>TRBJ1-2|TRBV5-4|TRBD1|once
TGTGCCAGCAGCCCGGACAGGAATAACTATGGCTACACCTTC
CASSPDRNNYGYTF
>TRBJ2-7|TRBV28|-|-
TGTGCCACGGCACGAGGAGGGGTGCAGAGGCTCGAGCAGTACTTC
CATARGGVQRLEQYF
>TRBJ2-1|TRBV7-9|TRBD2|-
TGTGCCAGCAGCTTAACTACGCGGGGACTAGCGGGAGACAATGAGCAGTTCTTC
CASSLTTRGLAGDNEQFF
>TRBJ1-2|TRBV30|-|-
TGTGCCTGGACCGGGGTGGGTATCAATGGCTACACCTTC
CAWTGVGINGYTF
>TRBJ2-3|TRBV28|TRBD2|few
TGTGCCAGCAGGCCCGGACTAGCGAGGACAGATACGCAGTATTTT
CASRPGLARTDTQYF
>TRBJ2-1|TRBV5-5|-|-
TGTGCCAGCACCTTGACAGCAAGCTCCTACAATGAGCAGTTCTTC
CASTLTASSYNEQFF
>TRBJ1-1|TRBV7-8|-|-
TGTGCCAGCAGCTTAGGAGGCGGGGAAGAAGCTTTCTTT
CASSLGGGEEAFF
>TRBJ2-7|TRBV6-5|TRBD2|-
TGTGCCAGCAGTAATGGACTAGTATCCGAGCAGTACTTC
CASSNGLVSEQYF
>TRBJ2-1|TRBV6-5|-|few
TGTGCCACCAAACGGGGTGGAGGGAATGAGCAGTTCTTC
CATKRGGGNEQFF
>TRBJ1-1|TRBV7-9|-|-
TGTGCCAGCAGCCAGGGGTCCGACACTGAAGCTTTCTTT
CASSQGSDTEAFF
>TRBJ2-7|TRBV10-3|-|-
TGTGCCATCAGTGAGTCCCGGACAGAAGGATCCTACGAGCAGTACTTC
CAISESRTEGSYEQYF
>TRBJ1-2|TRBV28|-|-
TGTGCCAGCAGTTTAGATCCGGCGGGGAGAGGCTACACCTTC
CASSLDPAGRGYTF
>TRBJ1-2|TRBV7-9|-|-
TGTGCCAGCAGCCCAACTAACAGGGATTATGGCTACACCTTC
CASSPTNRDYGYTF
>TRBJ2-7|TRBV27|-|once
TGTGCCAGCAGTTTAGGGGACTCTCCCTACGAGCAGTACTTC
CASSLGDSPYEQYF
>TRBJ1-5|TRBV7-8|-|-
TGTGCCAGCAGCGGAGCGGGACGGACTTCCCTTGGGCCCCAGCATTTT
CASSGAGRTSLGPQHF
>TRBJ2-1|TRBV27|TRBD1|-
TGTGCCAGCAGCCCCGGACAGGGTCGTTACAATGAGCAGTTCTTC
CASSPGQGRYNEQFF
>TRBJ2-1|TRBV27|TRBD2|-
TGTGCCAGCAGTGAGCGGGGGAGGTACAATGAGCAGTTCTTC
CASSERGRYNEQFF
>TRBJ2-7|TRBV27|TRBD1|-
TGTGCCAGCAGTTTTGGACAGGGTACCTACGAGCAGTACTTC
CASSFGQGTYEQYF
>TRBJ2-4|TRBV27|TRBD2|-
TGTGCCAGCAGTCCCCGACTAGCGGGGGTGCGGCCGGTTCAGTACTTC
CASSPRLAGVRPVQYF
>TRBJ1-1|TRBV27|TRBD1|-
TGTGCCAGCAGTACAGGGGGCGTGGACACTGAAGCTTTCTTT
CASSTGGVDTEAFF
>TRBJ2-2|TRBV19|-|few
TGTGCCACCGCCCGGACACCGAACACCGGGGAGCTGTTTTTT
CATARTPNTGELFF
>TRBJ1-5|TRBV2|TRBD1|-
TGTGCCAGCAATTCGGACAGGGGTGGTCAGCCCCAGCATTTT
CASNSDRGGQPQHF
>TRBJ2-7|TRBV7-7|-|-
TGTGCAAGACAGACAGAGTTCTACGAGCAGTACTTC
CARQTEFYEQYF
>TRBJ1-1|TRBV18|TRBD1|-
TGTGCCAGCTCGCACCAAACAGGGGTGAACACTGAAGCTTTCTTT
CASSHQTGVNTEAFF
>TRBJ2-7|TRBV28|TRBD2|-
TGTGCCAGCAGTTCCCCCCTTGGTGGGGGGGGCTCCTACGAGCAGTACTTC
CASSSPLGGGGSYEQYF
>TRBJ2-2|TRBV15|TRBD1|-
TGTGCCACCAGCAGAGAAGGGGGCTCCGGGGAGCTGTTTTTT
CATSREGGSGELFF